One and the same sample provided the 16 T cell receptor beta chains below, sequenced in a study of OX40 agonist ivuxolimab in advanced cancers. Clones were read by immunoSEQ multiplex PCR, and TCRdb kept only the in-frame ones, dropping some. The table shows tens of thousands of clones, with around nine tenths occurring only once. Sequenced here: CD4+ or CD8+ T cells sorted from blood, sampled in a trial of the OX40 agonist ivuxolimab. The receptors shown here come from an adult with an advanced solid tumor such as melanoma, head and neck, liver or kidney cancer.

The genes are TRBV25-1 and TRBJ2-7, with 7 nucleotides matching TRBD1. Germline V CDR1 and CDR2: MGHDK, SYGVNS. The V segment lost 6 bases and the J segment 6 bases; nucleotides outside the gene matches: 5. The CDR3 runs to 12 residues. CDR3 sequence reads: CASRTGSGEQYF. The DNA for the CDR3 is TGTGCCAGCAGGACAGGGTCCGGCGAGCAGTACTTC.

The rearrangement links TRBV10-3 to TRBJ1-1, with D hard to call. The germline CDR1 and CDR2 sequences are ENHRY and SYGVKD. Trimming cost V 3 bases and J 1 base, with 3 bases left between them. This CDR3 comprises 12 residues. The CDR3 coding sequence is TGTGCCATCAGTGACGCGAACACTGAAGCTTTCTTT. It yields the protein CAISDANTEAFF.

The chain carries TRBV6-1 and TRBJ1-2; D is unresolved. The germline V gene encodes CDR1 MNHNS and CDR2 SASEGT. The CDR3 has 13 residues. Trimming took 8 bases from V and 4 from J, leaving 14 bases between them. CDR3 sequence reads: CASLREPAYGYTF. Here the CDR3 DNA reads TGTGCCAGCCTGAGGGAACCGGCCTATGGCTACACCTTC.

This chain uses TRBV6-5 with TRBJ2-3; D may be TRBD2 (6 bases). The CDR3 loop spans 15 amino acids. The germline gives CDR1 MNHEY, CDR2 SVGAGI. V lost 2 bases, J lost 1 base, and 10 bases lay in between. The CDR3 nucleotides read TGTGCCAGCAGTTACCGTTCGGGGGGCACAGATACGCAGTATTTT. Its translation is CASSYRSGGTDTQYF.

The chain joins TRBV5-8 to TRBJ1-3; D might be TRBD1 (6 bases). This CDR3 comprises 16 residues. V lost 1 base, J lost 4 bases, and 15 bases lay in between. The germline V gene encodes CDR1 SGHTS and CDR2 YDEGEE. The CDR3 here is CASSLKGDVFGNTIYF. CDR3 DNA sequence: TGTGCCAGCAGCTTGAAGGGGGATGTGTTCGGAAACACCATATATTTT.

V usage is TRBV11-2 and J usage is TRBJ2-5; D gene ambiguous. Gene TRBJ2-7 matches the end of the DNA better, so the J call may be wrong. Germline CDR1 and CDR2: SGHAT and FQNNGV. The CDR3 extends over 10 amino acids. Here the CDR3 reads CASGVYEQYF. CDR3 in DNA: TGTGCCAGCGGGGTTTACGAGCAGTACTTC.

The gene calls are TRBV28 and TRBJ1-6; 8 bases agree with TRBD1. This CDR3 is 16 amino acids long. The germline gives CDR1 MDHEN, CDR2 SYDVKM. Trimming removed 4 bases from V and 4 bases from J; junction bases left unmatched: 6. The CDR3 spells CASSSYRGSYNSPLHF. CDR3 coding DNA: TGTGCCAGCAGTTCCTACAGGGGGAGTTATAATTCACCCCTCCACTTT.

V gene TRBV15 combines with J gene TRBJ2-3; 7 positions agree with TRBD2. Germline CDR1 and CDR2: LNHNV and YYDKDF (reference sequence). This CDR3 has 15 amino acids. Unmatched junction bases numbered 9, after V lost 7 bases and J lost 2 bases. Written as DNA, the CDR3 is TGTGCCACCACAGAGCGGGGCTTACCCACAGATACGCAGTATTTT. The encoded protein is CATTERGLPTDTQYF.

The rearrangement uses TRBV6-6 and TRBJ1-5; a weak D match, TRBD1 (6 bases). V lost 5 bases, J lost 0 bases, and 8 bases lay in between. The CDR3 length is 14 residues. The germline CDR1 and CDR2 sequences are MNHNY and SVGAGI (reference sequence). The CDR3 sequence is CASSETGSNQPQHF. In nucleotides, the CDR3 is TGTGCCAGCAGTGAGACAGGTAGCAATCAGCCCCAGCATTTT.

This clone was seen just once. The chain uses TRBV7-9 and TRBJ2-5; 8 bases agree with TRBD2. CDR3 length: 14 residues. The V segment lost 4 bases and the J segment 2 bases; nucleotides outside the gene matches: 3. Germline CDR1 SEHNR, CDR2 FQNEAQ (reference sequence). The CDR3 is CASSWGLGQETQYF. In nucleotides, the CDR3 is TGTGCCAGCAGCTGGGGACTAGGACAAGAGACCCAGTACTTC.

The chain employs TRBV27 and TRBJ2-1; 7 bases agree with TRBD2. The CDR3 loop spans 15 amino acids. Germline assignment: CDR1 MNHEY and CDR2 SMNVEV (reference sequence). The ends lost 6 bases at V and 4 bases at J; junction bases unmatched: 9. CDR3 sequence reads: CASSPSGSFYNEQFF. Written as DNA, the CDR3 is TGTGCCAGCAGCCCTAGCGGTTCCTTTTACAATGAGCAGTTCTTC.

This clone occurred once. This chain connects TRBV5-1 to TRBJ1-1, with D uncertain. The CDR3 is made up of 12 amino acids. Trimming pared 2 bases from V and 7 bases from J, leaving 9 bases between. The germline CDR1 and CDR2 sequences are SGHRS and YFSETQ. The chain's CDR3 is CASSFREGEAFF. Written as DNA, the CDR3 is TGCGCCAGCAGCTTCCGTGAGGGTGAAGCTTTCTTT.

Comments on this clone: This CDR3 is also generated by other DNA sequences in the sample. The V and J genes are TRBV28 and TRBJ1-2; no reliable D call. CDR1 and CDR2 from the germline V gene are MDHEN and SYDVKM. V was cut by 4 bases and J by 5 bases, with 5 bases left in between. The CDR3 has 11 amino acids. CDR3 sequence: CASSSGYGYTF. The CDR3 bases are TGTGCCAGCAGTTCGGGTTATGGCTACACCTTC.

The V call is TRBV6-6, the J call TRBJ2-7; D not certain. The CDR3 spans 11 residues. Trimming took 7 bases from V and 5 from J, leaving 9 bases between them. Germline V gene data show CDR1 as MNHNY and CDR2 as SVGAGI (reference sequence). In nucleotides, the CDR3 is TGTGCCAGCAAGACTGGCCACGAGCAGTACTTC. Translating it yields CASKTGHEQYF.

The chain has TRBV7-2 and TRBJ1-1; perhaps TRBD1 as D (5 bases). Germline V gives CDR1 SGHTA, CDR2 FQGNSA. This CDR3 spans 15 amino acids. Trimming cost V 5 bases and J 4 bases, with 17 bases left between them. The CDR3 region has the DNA TGTGCCAGCAGCCGGGCCGGGGGACTGGGCACTGAAGCTTTCTTT. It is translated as CASSRAGGLGTEAFF.

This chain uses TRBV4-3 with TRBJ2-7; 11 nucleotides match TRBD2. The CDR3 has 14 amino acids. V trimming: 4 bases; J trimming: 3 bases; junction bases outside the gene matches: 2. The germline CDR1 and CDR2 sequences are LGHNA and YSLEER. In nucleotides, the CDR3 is TGCGCCAGCAGCCTTAGCGGGGGGGACTACGAGCAGTACTTC. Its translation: CASSLSGGDYEQYF.